A selection of T cell receptor beta chains follows, all from one sample in a study of T cell responses to AZD1222 COVID-19 vaccine. TCRdb's table, derived via immunoSEQ multiplex PCR, lists solely in-frame clones and lacks some. The sample includes about 120,000 clones, roughly 91% of them seen just once. Sequences were derived from peripheral blood, sampled 28 days after the second AZD1222 dose. These receptors were obtained from an adult who received the AZD1222 COVID-19 vaccine. CDR3s include the opening cysteine and the closing phenylalanine or tryptophan. A D gene is named only where the DNA matches it firmly. Part of the rows lack a size; the others show once, few, many or a class for expanded clones.

CDR3 protein: CASTESLAERQFF
CDR3 DNA: TGTGCCAGCACCGAATCACTAGCCGAAAGGCAGTTCTTC
V gene: TRBV7-9
CDR3 length: 13
D gene: .
J gene: TRBJ2-1
clone size: .

CDR3 protein: CASSLFLVIVTLSYEQYF
CDR3 DNA: TGTGCCAGCAGCTTATTTTTGGTAATCGTGACTCTCTCCTACGAGCAGTACTTC
V gene: TRBV7-3
CDR3 length: 18
D gene: .
J gene: TRBJ2-7
clone size: .

CDR3 protein: CAPWSGNTIYF
CDR3 DNA: TGTGCCCCCTGGTCCGGAAACACCATATATTTT
V gene: TRBV21-1
CDR3 length: 11
D gene: .
J gene: TRBJ1-3
clone size: .

CDR3 protein: CASSQEVAARETQYF
CDR3 DNA: TGCGCCAGCAGCCAAGAAGTCGCAGCGAGAGAGACCCAGTACTTC
V gene: TRBV4-3
CDR3 length: 15
D gene: .
J gene: TRBJ2-5
clone size: .

CDR3 protein: CASSPRTGVGGYTF
CDR3 DNA: TGTGCCAGCAGTCCCAGAACAGGGGTGGGTGGCTACACCTTC
V gene: TRBV27
CDR3 length: 14
D gene: TRBD1
J gene: TRBJ1-2
clone size: once

CDR3 protein: CAYPDTSNYGYTF
CDR3 DNA: TGTGCCTATCCGGACACCTCTAACTATGGCTACACCTTC
V gene: TRBV30
CDR3 length: 13
D gene: .
J gene: TRBJ1-2
clone size: few

CDR3 protein: CASSRTSGRRTDTQYF
CDR3 DNA: TGTGCCAGCAGCCGCACGTCCGGGAGACGAACAGATACGCAGTATTTT
V gene: TRBV25-1
CDR3 length: 16
D gene: .
J gene: TRBJ2-3
clone size: .

CDR3 protein: CASSLAGTINQPQHF
CDR3 DNA: TGTGCCAGCAGCTTGGCCGGGACTATCAATCAGCCCCAGCATTTT
V gene: TRBV7-2
CDR3 length: 15
D gene: .
J gene: TRBJ1-5
clone size: once

CDR3 protein: CASSPLGGARETQYF
CDR3 DNA: TGTGCCAGCAGCCCCCTAGGGGGGGCACGAGAGACCCAGTACTTC
V gene: TRBV7-9
CDR3 length: 15
D gene: .
J gene: TRBJ2-5
clone size: .

CDR3 protein: CATSTGIYGYTF
CDR3 DNA: TGTGCCACCAGTACAGGGATATATGGCTACACCTTC
V gene: TRBV15
CDR3 length: 12
D gene: .
J gene: TRBJ1-2
clone size: .

CDR3 protein: CASSPSAGLTDTQYF
CDR3 DNA: TGTGCCAGCAGCCCCTCGGCGGGGCTCACAGATACGCAGTATTTT
V gene: TRBV7-2
CDR3 length: 15
D gene: .
J gene: TRBJ2-3
clone size: .

CDR3 protein: CASRTDLPYEQYF
CDR3 DNA: TGTGCCAGCAGAACGGACCTCCCCTACGAGCAGTACTTC
V gene: TRBV11-2
CDR3 length: 13
D gene: .
J gene: TRBJ2-7
clone size: .

CDR3 protein: CASSLDSNYGYTF
CDR3 DNA: TGTGCCAGCAGTTTAGACAGTAACTATGGCTACACCTTC
V gene: TRBV27
CDR3 length: 13
D gene: .
J gene: TRBJ1-2
clone size: .

CDR3 protein: CASSRGTAIQGEKLFF
CDR3 DNA: TGTGCCAGCAGCCGCGGGACAGCCATTCAGGGTGAAAAACTGTTTTTT
V gene: TRBV6-2/TRBV6-3
CDR3 length: 16
D gene: TRBD1
J gene: TRBJ1-4
clone size: .

CDR3 protein: CASSESQGDNSPLHF
CDR3 DNA: TGTGCCAGCAGCGAATCGCAGGGAGATAATTCACCCCTCCACTTT
V gene: TRBV9
CDR3 length: 15
D gene: .
J gene: TRBJ1-6
clone size: .

CDR3 protein: CASSLATGRSDTQYF
CDR3 DNA: TGTGCCAGCAGCTTGGCGACAGGGAGGTCAGATACGCAGTATTTT
V gene: TRBV5-4
CDR3 length: 15
D gene: .
J gene: TRBJ2-3
clone size: .

CDR3 protein: CASSIGGQYNYEQYF
CDR3 DNA: TGTGCCAGTAGTATAGGGGGACAGTACAACTACGAGCAGTACTTC
V gene: TRBV19
CDR3 length: 15
D gene: TRBD1
J gene: TRBJ2-7
clone size: .

CDR3 protein: CASSQDGGGLNGYTF
CDR3 DNA: TGCGCCAGCAGCCAAGATGGAGGGGGCCTTAATGGCTACACCTTC
V gene: TRBV4-3
CDR3 length: 15
D gene: TRBD1
J gene: TRBJ1-2
clone size: .

CDR3 protein: CASMGKSTAYYGYTF
CDR3 DNA: TGTGCCAGCATGGGTAAATCTACCGCGTACTATGGCTACACCTTC
V gene: TRBV27
CDR3 length: 15
D gene: .
J gene: TRBJ1-2
clone size: .

CDR3 protein: CASTLKGQGGYGYTF
CDR3 DNA: TGTGCCAGTACCCTAAAGGGGCAGGGCGGCTATGGCTACACCTTC
V gene: TRBV19
CDR3 length: 15
D gene: .
J gene: TRBJ1-2
clone size: .

CDR3 protein: CASSRDSPNYGYTF
CDR3 DNA: TGCGCCAGCAGCAGGGACAGCCCTAACTATGGCTACACCTTC
V gene: TRBV5-1
CDR3 length: 14
D gene: TRBD1
J gene: TRBJ1-2
clone size: .

CDR3 protein: CASSEDAGDQHF
CDR3 DNA: TGTGCCAGCAGTGAAGACGCAGGGGACCAGCATTTT
V gene: TRBV2
CDR3 length: 12
D gene: .
J gene: TRBJ1-5
clone size: .

CDR3 protein: CASAWGREDEQYF
CDR3 DNA: TGTGCCAGCGCCTGGGGGAGGGAGGACGAGCAGTACTTC
V gene: TRBV27
CDR3 length: 13
D gene: TRBD2
J gene: TRBJ2-7
clone size: once

CDR3 protein: CAWGPLAPGRGGSNQPQHF
CDR3 DNA: TGTGCCTGGGGGCCTTTAGCGCCCGGCAGGGGAGGTAGCAATCAGCCCCAGCATTTT
V gene: TRBV30
CDR3 length: 19
D gene: .
J gene: TRBJ1-5
clone size: .

CDR3 protein: CASSQGIRSNQPQHF
CDR3 DNA: TGTGCCAGCAGCCAAGGAATCCGAAGCAATCAGCCCCAGCATTTT
V gene: TRBV3-1/TRBV3-2
CDR3 length: 15
D gene: .
J gene: TRBJ1-5
clone size: few

CDR3 protein: CASSGQVGTKVAFF
CDR3 DNA: TGTGCCAGCAGCGGCCAGGTGGGAACGAAGGTAGCTTTCTTT
V gene: TRBV7-9
CDR3 length: 14
D gene: .
J gene: TRBJ1-1
clone size: .

CDR3 protein: CASSPRAGSLNYGYTF
CDR3 DNA: TGTGCCAGCTCACCACGAGCCGGGTCTCTTAACTATGGCTACACCTTC
V gene: TRBV18
CDR3 length: 16
D gene: .
J gene: TRBJ1-2
clone size: .

CDR3 protein: CASSITSGRGNEQFF
CDR3 DNA: TGTGCCAGTAGTATAACTAGCGGGAGGGGTAATGAGCAGTTCTTC
V gene: TRBV19
CDR3 length: 15
D gene: TRBD2
J gene: TRBJ2-1
clone size: .

CDR3 protein: CASSFRNYGYTF
CDR3 DNA: TGTGCCAGCAGTTTTCGGAACTATGGCTACACCTTC
V gene: TRBV28
CDR3 length: 12
D gene: .
J gene: TRBJ1-2
clone size: .

CDR3 protein: CASSRGQVRDYGYTF
CDR3 DNA: TGTGCCAGCAGCCGTGGACAGGTTAGGGACTATGGCTACACCTTC
V gene: TRBV7-2
CDR3 length: 15
D gene: TRBD1
J gene: TRBJ1-2
clone size: .

CDR3 protein: CASSLVGVRGTDQAGISYNEQFF
CDR3 DNA: TGTGCCAGCAGCTTAGTTGGCGTTAGGGGGACGGACCAAGCGGGGATCTCCTACAATGAGCAGTTCTTC
V gene: TRBV13
CDR3 length: 23
D gene: .
J gene: TRBJ2-1
clone size: .

CDR3 protein: CASSPPTGREGNTGELFF
CDR3 DNA: TGTGCCAGCAGCCCCCCGACAGGGAGGGAGGGCAACACCGGGGAGCTGTTTTTT
V gene: TRBV5-4
CDR3 length: 18
D gene: .
J gene: TRBJ2-2
clone size: once

CDR3 protein: CASSLSDSGRSPLHF
CDR3 DNA: TGTGCCAGCAGCTTATCCGATTCCGGAAGATCACCCCTCCACTTT
V gene: TRBV5-4
CDR3 length: 15
D gene: .
J gene: TRBJ1-6
clone size: .

CDR3 protein: CASSYYAGTKGETQYF
CDR3 DNA: TGTGCCAGCAGTTACTACGCCGGGACTAAAGGGGAGACCCAGTACTTC
V gene: TRBV6-2/TRBV6-3
CDR3 length: 16
D gene: TRBD2
J gene: TRBJ2-5
clone size: .

CDR3 protein: CASSTTRIGNTEAFF
CDR3 DNA: TGTGCCAGTAGTACGACGCGAATCGGAAACACTGAAGCTTTCTTT
V gene: TRBV19
CDR3 length: 15
D gene: .
J gene: TRBJ1-1
clone size: .

CDR3 protein: CASGPDRGGRSNQPQHF
CDR3 DNA: TGTGCTAGTGGCCCGGACAGGGGAGGTCGGAGCAATCAGCCCCAGCATTTT
V gene: TRBV12-5
CDR3 length: 17
D gene: TRBD1
J gene: TRBJ1-5
clone size: .

CDR3 protein: CAWSVLARLKETQYF
CDR3 DNA: TGTGCCTGGAGTGTACTAGCGAGGCTTAAAGAGACCCAGTACTTC
V gene: TRBV30
CDR3 length: 15
D gene: TRBD2
J gene: TRBJ2-5
clone size: .

CDR3 protein: CAISGPRGRNRGEAFF
CDR3 DNA: TGTGCCATCAGTGGGCCCCGGGGACGCAATAGGGGTGAAGCTTTCTTT
V gene: TRBV10-3
CDR3 length: 16
D gene: .
J gene: TRBJ1-1
clone size: few

CDR3 protein: CASSQDGMGFVAFF
CDR3 DNA: TGTGCCAGCAGCCAAGATGGTATGGGTTTTGTAGCTTTCTTT
V gene: TRBV14
CDR3 length: 14
D gene: .
J gene: TRBJ1-1
clone size: once

CDR3 protein: CASSAYRGQSSPLHF
CDR3 DNA: TGTGCCAGCAGCGCCTACAGGGGCCAGAGTTCACCCCTCCACTTT
V gene: TRBV9
CDR3 length: 15
D gene: TRBD1
J gene: TRBJ1-6
clone size: .

CDR3 protein: CASSIPVGGLNTEAFF
CDR3 DNA: TGTGCCAGCAGCATCCCGGTCGGGGGGTTGAACACTGAAGCTTTCTTT
V gene: TRBV7-2
CDR3 length: 16
D gene: .
J gene: TRBJ1-1
clone size: .

CDR3 protein: CASSLQRLAESSYEQYF
CDR3 DNA: TGTGCCAGCAGTCTCCAACGACTAGCGGAATCCTCCTACGAGCAGTACTTC
V gene: TRBV6-2/TRBV6-3
CDR3 length: 17
D gene: TRBD2
J gene: TRBJ2-7
clone size: .

CDR3 protein: CASSPPGGNEKLFF
CDR3 DNA: TGTGCCAGCAGCCCACCGGGGGGGAATGAAAAACTGTTTTTT
V gene: TRBV9
CDR3 length: 14
D gene: .
J gene: TRBJ1-4
clone size: .

CDR3 protein: CACRRPYEKLFF
CDR3 DNA: TGTGCCTGCCGACGCCCGTATGAAAAACTGTTTTTT
V gene: TRBV30
CDR3 length: 12
D gene: .
J gene: TRBJ1-4
clone size: .

CDR3 protein: CASSRPTEGGGLEQFF
CDR3 DNA: TGTGCCAGCAGCCGACCGACTGAAGGGGGGGGTCTTGAGCAGTTCTTC
V gene: TRBV11-2
CDR3 length: 16
D gene: .
J gene: TRBJ2-1
clone size: .

CDR3 protein: CASSLDRQTRRAFF
CDR3 DNA: TGTGCCAGCAGCTTGGATCGTCAGACGCGAAGAGCTTTCTTT
V gene: TRBV5-4
CDR3 length: 14
D gene: .
J gene: TRBJ1-1
clone size: .

CDR3 protein: CASGDRTYEQYF
CDR3 DNA: TGTGCCAGCGGTGACCGAACCTACGAGCAGTACTTC
V gene: TRBV9
CDR3 length: 12
D gene: .
J gene: TRBJ2-7
clone size: .

CDR3 protein: CASSPSWGADTQYF
CDR3 DNA: TGTGCCAGCAGCCCTAGTTGGGGCGCAGATACGCAGTATTTT
V gene: TRBV11-3
CDR3 length: 14
D gene: .
J gene: TRBJ2-3
clone size: .

CDR3 protein: CASSRLYGRAGTGELFF
CDR3 DNA: TGCGCCAGCAGCCGCCTATATGGTCGGGCTGGCACCGGGGAGCTGTTTTTT
V gene: TRBV4-3
CDR3 length: 17
D gene: .
J gene: TRBJ2-2
clone size: .

CDR3 protein: CASSLEGHPQSQLFF
CDR3 DNA: TGTGCCAGCAGCTTAGAGGGACACCCTCAAAGCCAACTGTTTTTT
V gene: TRBV11-2
CDR3 length: 15
D gene: .
J gene: TRBJ1-4
clone size: .

CDR3 protein: CASSPLGDRAGYTF
CDR3 DNA: TGTGCCAGCAGTCCCCTCGGGGACAGGGCTGGCTACACCTTC
V gene: TRBV2
CDR3 length: 14
D gene: TRBD1
J gene: TRBJ1-2
clone size: .

CDR3 protein: CASSLSAGLINYGYTF
CDR3 DNA: TGTGCCAGCAGTTTGTCCGCAGGGCTGATCAACTATGGCTACACCTTC
V gene: TRBV28
CDR3 length: 16
D gene: .
J gene: TRBJ1-2
clone size: .

CDR3 protein: CASSQRTSGGEQFF
CDR3 DNA: TGTGCCAGCAGCCAAAGGACTAGCGGGGGTGAGCAGTTCTTC
V gene: TRBV7-3
CDR3 length: 14
D gene: TRBD2
J gene: TRBJ2-1
clone size: .

CDR3 protein: CAISGRGDTEAFF
CDR3 DNA: TGTGCCATCAGTGGGAGGGGTGACACTGAAGCTTTCTTT
V gene: TRBV10-3
CDR3 length: 13
D gene: .
J gene: TRBJ1-1
clone size: .